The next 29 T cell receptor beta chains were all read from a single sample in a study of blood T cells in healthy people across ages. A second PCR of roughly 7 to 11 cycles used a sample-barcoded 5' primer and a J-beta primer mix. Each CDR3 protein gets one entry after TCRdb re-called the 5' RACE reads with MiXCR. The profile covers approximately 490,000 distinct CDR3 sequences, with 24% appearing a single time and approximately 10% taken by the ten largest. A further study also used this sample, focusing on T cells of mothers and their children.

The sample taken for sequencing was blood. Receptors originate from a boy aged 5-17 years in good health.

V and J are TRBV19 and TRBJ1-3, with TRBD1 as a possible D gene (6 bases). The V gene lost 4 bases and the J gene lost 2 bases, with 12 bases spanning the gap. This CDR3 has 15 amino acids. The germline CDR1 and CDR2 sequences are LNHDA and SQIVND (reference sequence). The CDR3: CASSTSGHTGNTIYF. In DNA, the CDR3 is TGTGCCAGTAGTACCTCGGGACACACTGGAAACACCATATATTTT.

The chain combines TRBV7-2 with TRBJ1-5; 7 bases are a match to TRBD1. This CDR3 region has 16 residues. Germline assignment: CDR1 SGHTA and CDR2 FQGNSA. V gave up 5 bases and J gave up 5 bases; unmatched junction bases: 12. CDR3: CASSLGGRGWDQPQHF. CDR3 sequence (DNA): TGTGCCAGCAGCCTTGGCGGCAGGGGGTGGGATCAGCCCCAGCATTTT. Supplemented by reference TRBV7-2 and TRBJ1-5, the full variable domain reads GAGVSQSPSNKVTEKGKDVELRCDPISGHTALYWYRQSLGQGLEFLIYFQGNSAPDKSGLPSDRFSAERTGGSVSTLTIQRTQQEDSAVYLCASSLGGRGWDQPQHFGDGTRLSIL.

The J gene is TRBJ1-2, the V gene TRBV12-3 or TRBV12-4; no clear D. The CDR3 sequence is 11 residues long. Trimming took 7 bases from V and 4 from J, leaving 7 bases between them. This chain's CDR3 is CASTSAYGYTF. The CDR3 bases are TGTGCCAGCACCTCTGCCTATGGCTACACCTTC.

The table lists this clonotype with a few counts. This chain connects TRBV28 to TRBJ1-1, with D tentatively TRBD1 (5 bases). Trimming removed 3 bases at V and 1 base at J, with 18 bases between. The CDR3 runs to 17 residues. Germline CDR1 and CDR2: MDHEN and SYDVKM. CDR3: CASSLVARGRENTEAFF. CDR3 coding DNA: TGTGCCAGCAGTTTGGTCGCGAGGGGCAGGGAGAACACTGAAGCTTTCTTT.

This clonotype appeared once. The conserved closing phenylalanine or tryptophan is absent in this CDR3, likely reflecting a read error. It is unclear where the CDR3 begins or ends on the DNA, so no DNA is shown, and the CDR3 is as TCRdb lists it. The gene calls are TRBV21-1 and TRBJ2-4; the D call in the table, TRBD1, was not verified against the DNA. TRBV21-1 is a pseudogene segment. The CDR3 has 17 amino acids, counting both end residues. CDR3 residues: CASPRAAGAVAKNIQYL.

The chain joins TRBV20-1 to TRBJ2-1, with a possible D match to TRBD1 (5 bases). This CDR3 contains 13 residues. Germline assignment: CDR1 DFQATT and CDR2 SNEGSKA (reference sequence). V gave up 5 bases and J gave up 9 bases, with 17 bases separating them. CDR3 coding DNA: TGCAGTGCTCAACCCCAGGGCCCCGTTGAGCAGTTCTTC. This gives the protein CSAQPQGPVEQFF.

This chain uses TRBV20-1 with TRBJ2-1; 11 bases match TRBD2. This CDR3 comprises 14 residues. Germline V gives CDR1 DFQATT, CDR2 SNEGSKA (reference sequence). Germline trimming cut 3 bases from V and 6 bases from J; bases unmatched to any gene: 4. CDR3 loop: CSASRSGRGNEQFF. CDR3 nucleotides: TGCAGTGCTAGTCGTAGCGGGAGGGGCAATGAGCAGTTCTTC.

The CDR3 DNA reads as TGCAGCGTTGCCCTTCGGTTAGGGCCCAATGGCTACACCTTC. Its translation: CSVALRLGPNGYTF. The V gene is TRBV29-1, the J gene TRBJ1-2; the D is unclear. The CDR3 runs to 14 residues. The germline V gene has CDR1 SQVTM and CDR2 ANQGSEA. The V gene lost 4 bases and the J gene lost 6 bases, with 18 bases spanning the gap.

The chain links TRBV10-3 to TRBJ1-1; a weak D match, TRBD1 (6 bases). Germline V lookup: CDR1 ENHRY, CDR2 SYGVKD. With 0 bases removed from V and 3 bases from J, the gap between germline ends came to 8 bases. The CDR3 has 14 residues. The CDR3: CAISESDSHTEAFF. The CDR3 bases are TGTGCCATCAGTGAGTCGGACAGTCACACTGAAGCTTTCTTT.

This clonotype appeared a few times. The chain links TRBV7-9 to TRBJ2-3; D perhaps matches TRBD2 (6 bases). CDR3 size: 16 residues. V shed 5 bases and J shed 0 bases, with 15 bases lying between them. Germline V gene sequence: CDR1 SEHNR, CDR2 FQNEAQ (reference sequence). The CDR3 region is CASSMISGLSTDTQYF. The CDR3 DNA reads TGTGCCAGCAGCATGATTAGCGGATTAAGCACAGATACGCAGTATTTT.

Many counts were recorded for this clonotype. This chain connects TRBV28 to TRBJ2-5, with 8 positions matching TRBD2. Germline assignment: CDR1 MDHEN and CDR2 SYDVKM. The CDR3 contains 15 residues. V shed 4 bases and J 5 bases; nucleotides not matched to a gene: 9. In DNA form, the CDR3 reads TGTGCCAGCAGTTCCGAGGCTAGCGGGTGGGAGACCCAGTACTTC. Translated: CASSSEASGWETQYF.

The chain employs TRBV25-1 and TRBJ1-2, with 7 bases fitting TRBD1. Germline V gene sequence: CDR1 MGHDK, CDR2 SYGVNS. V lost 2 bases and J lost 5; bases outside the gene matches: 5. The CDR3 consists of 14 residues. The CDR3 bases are TGTGCCAGCAGTGAAACGAACAGGGGATATGGCTACACCTTC. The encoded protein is CASSETNRGYGYTF.

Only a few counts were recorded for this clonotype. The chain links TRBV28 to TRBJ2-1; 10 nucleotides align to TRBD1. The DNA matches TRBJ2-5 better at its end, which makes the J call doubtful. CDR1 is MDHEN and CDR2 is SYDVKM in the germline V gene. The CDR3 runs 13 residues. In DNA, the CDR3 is TGTGCCAGCGCCGACAGGGGGCTGGAGACCCAGTACTTC. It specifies CASADRGLETQYF.

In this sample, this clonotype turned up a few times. CDR3 residues: CASSQGNMNSYEQYF. The CDR3 bases are TGCGCCAGCAGCCAAGGGAACATGAACTCCTACGAGCAGTACTTC. The rearrangement joins TRBV4-1 to TRBJ2-7; unclear D gene. With 1 base removed from V and 0 bases from J, the gap between germline ends came to 10 bases. Germline values: CDR1 MGHRA, CDR2 YSYEKL. This CDR3 has 15 residues.

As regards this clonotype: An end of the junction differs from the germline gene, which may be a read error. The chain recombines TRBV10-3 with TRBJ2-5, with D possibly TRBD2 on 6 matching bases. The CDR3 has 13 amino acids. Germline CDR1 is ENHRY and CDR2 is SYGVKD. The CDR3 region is CATRMDPQETHYF. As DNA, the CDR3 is TGTGCGACTAGAATGGACCCCCAAGAGACCCATTACTTC.

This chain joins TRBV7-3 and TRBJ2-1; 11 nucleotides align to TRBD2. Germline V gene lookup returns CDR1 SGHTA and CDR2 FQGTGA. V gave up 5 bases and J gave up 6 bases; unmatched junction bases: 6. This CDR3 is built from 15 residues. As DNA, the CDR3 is TGTGCCAGCAGCCCCGGACTAGCGGGCCTCAATGAGCAGTTCTTC. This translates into CASSPGLAGLNEQFF. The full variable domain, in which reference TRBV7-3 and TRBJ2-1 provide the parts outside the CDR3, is GAGVSQTPSNKVTEKGKYVELRCDPISGHTALYWYRQSLGQGPEFLIYFQGTGAADDSGLPNDRFFAVRPEGSVSTLKIQRTERGDSAVYLCASSPGLAGLNEQFFGPGTRLTVL.

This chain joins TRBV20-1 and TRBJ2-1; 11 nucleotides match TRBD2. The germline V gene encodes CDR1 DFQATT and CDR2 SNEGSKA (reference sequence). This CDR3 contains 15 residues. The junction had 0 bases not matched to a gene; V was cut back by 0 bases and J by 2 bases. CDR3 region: CSARDSGGAYNEQFF. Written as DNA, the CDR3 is TGCAGTGCTAGAGATAGCGGGGGGGCCTACAATGAGCAGTTCTTC.

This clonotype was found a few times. The CDR3 loop is CASIGGRLGQETQYF. The CDR3 nucleotides read TGTGCCAGCATCGGGGGACGTCTAGGGCAAGAGACCCAGTACTTC. This chain joins TRBV7-2 and TRBJ2-5, with a possible D match to TRBD2 (6 bases). With 7 bases removed from V and 2 bases from J, the gap between germline ends came to 17 bases. The CDR3 is 15 amino acids. Looked up from germline, CDR1 is SGHTA and CDR2 is FQGNSA. Together with reference TRBV7-2 and TRBJ2-5, the CDR3 gives the full variable domain: GAGVSQSPSNKVTEKGKDVELRCDPISGHTALYWYRQSLGQGLEFLIYFQGNSAPDKSGLPSDRFSAERTGGSVSTLTIQRTQQEDSAVYLCASIGGRLGQETQYFGPGTRLLVL.

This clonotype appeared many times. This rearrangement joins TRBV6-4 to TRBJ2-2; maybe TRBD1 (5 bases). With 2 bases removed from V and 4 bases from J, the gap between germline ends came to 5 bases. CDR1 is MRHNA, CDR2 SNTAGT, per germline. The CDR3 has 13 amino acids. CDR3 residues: CASSDRGTGELFF. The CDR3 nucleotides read TGTGCCAGCAGTGACAGGGGCACCGGGGAGCTGTTTTTT.

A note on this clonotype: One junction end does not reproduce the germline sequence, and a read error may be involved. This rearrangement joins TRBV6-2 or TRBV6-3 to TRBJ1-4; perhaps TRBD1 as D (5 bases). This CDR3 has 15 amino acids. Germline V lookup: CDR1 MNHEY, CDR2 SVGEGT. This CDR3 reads CAGRTGGYLIEKPFF. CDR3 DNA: TGTGCCGGCCGCACCGGGGGGTACCTAATCGAAAAACCGTTTTTT.

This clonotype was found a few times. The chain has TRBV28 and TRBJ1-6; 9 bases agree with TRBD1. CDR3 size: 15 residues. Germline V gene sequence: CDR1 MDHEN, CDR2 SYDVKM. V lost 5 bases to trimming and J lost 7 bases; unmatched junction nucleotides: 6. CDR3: CASSLYRGPNSPLHF. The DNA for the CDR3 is TGTGCCAGCAGTCTCTACAGGGGGCCCAATTCACCCCTCCACTTT.

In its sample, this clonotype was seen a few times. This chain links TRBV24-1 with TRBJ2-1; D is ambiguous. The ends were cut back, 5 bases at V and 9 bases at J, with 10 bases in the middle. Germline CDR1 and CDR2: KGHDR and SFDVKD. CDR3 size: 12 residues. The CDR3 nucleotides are TGTGCCACCAGTGGGGGTGTCGGTGAGCAGTTCTTC. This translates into CATSGGVGEQFF.

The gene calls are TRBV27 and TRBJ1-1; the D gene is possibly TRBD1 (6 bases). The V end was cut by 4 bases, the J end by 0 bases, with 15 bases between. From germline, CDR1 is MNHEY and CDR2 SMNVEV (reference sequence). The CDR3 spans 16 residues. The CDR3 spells CASSWRAGAMNTEAFF. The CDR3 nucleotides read TGTGCCAGCAGTTGGAGAGCAGGGGCGATGAACACTGAAGCTTTCTTT.

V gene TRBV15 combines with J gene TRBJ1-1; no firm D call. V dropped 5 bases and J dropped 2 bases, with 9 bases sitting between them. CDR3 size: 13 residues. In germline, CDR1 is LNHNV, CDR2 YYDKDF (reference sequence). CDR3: CATSLGANTEAFF. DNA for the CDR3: TGTGCCACCAGCCTCGGAGCTAACACTGAAGCTTTCTTT.

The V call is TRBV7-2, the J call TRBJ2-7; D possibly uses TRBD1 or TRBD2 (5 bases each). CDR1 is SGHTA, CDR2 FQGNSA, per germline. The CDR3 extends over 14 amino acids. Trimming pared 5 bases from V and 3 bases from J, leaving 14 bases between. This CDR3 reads CASSHEGPNYEQYF. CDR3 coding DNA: TGTGCCAGCAGCCACGAGGGACCGAACTACGAGCAGTACTTC.

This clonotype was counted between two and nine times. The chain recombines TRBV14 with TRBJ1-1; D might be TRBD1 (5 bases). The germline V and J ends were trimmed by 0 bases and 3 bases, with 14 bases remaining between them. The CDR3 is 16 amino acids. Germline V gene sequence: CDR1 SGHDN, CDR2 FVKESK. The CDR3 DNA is TGTGCCAGCAGCCAAGATTGGGGGTATGGGTACACTGAAGCTTTCTTT. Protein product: CASSQDWGYGYTEAFF.

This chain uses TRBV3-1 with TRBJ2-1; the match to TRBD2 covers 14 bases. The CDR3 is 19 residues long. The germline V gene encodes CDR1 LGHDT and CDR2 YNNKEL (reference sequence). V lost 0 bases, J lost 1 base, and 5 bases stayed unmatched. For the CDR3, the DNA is TGTGCCAGCAGCCAAGAAGGACTAGCGGGAGGCGCATCCTACAATGAGCAGTTCTTC. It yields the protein CASSQEGLAGGASYNEQFF.

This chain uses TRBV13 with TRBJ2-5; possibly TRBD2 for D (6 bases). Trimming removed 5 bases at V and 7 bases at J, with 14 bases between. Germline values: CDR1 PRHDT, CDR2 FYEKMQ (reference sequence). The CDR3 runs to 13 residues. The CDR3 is CASSERDSGTQYF. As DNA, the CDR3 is TGTGCCAGCAGCGAACGGGACTCCGGGACCCAGTACTTC.

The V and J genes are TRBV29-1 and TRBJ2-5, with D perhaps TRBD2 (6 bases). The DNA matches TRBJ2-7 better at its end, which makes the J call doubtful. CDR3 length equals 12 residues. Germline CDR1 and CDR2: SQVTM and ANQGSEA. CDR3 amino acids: CSVGERVYEQYF. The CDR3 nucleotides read TGCAGCGTTGGGGAGCGGGTATACGAGCAGTACTTC.